The rows below give T cell receptor beta chains drawn from one sample of a study of CD8 T cells in Susac syndrome. TCRdb passed the immunoSEQ multiplex PCR reads through MiXCR, listing each CDR3 protein once. Seen here are 150,000 to 200,000 distinct CDR3 sequences, almost 96% observed once, and the top ten hold approximately 0.09%. Source material: CD4+ T cells from PBMCs. All receptors come from a human donor with multiple sclerosis. Both conserved end residues are part of each CDR3. The D gene is left open where the match is weak. Clone sizes are given selectively: once, few, many, or a class where the clone is expanded.

. | TRBJ1-5 | TRBV3-1 | . | CASRKAGQPQHF | TGTGCCAGCCGAAAAGCCGGGCAGCCCCAGCATTTT
. | TRBJ1-1 | TRBV14 | few | CASSQGWNTEAFF | TGTGCCAGCAGCCAGGGATGGAACACTGAAGCTTTCTTT
TRBD1 | TRBJ2-7 | TRBV14 | . | CASSRDSPYEQYF | TGTGCCAGCTCTCGGGACAGCCCCTACGAGCAGTACTTC
. | TRBJ2-7 | TRBV29-1 | . | CSVKGMRDYEQYF | TGCAGCGTCAAGGGAATGAGGGACTACGAGCAGTACTTC
. | TRBJ2-5 | TRBV29-1 | . | CSVGLGKETQYF | TGCAGCGTTGGCCTCGGAAAAGAGACCCAGTACTTC
. | TRBJ1-5 | TRBV20-1 | . | CSAARDSNQPQHF | TGCAGTGCAGCCCGTGACAGCAATCAGCCCCAGCATTTT
TRBD2 | TRBJ2-3 | TRBV3-1 | . | CASSQGAGAAQYF | TGTGCCAGCAGCCAAGGAGCGGGGGCGGCGCAGTATTTT
. | TRBJ2-2 | TRBV3-1 | . | CASSHSTGELFF | TGTGCCAGCAGCCATTCCACCGGGGAGCTGTTTTTT
. | TRBJ2-6 | TRBV5-6 | . | CASSNTGTNRDVLTF | TGTGCCAGCAGCAACACCGGGACGAACAGAGACGTCCTGACTTTC
. | TRBJ1-2 | TRBV6-6 | . | CASSYSSDRIGYTF | TGTGCCAGCAGTTACTCGTCGGACAGAATTGGCTACACCTTC
. | TRBJ2-7 | TRBV12-5 | once | CASGSQGWVATGYEQYF | TGTGCTAGTGGCTCCCAGGGGTGGGTTGCTACAGGCTACGAGCAGTACTTC
. | TRBJ2-7 | TRBV30 | . | CAWSREYEQYF | TGTGCCTGGAGCAGGGAATACGAGCAGTACTTC
. | TRBJ1-2 | TRBV30 | once | CAWNRVSPNYGYTF | TGTGCCTGGAACAGGGTCTCCCCTAACTATGGCTACACCTTC
TRBD1 | TRBJ1-2 | TRBV7-9 | . | CASSFGQGPHTF | TGTGCCAGCAGCTTCGGACAGGGTCCACACACCTTC
. | TRBJ2-2 | TRBV4-3 | . | CASSNRAKNTGELFF | TGCGCCAGCAGTAACAGGGCCAAGAACACCGGGGAGCTGTTTTTT
TRBD1 | TRBJ1-6 | TRBV29-1 | . | CSARTGLGSSPLHF | TGCAGCGCCCGGACAGGGTTGGGTAGTTCACCCCTCCACTTT
. | TRBJ2-5 | TRBV29-1 | . | CSVEARSWETQYF | TGCAGCGTTGAAGCGCGCAGCTGGGAGACCCAGTACTTC
. | TRBJ2-3 | TRBV20-1 | . | CSGRDPLLTDTQYF | TGCAGTGGCCGGGACCCGCTCCTTACAGATACGCAGTATTTT
. | TRBJ1-2 | TRBV2 | . | CASRGGPTPYGYTF | TGTGCCAGCAGAGGGGGGCCAACCCCCTATGGCTACACCTTC
TRBD1 | TRBJ1-5 | TRBV28 | . | CASSLRGTVNQPQHF | TGTGCCAGCAGTTTACGCGGGACAGTCAATCAGCCCCAGCATTTT
TRBD1 | TRBJ1-2 | TRBV6-5 | . | CASSYGRQGLPDGYTF | TGTGCCAGCAGTTACGGGCGACAGGGGTTGCCGGATGGCTACACCTTC
. | TRBJ1-6 | TRBV6-2/TRBV6-3 | . | CASSYAGDNSPLHF | TGTGCCAGCAGTTACGCAGGGGATAATTCACCCCTCCACTTT
. | TRBJ1-2 | TRBV10-3 | once | CAISSNVRGNYGYTF | TGTGCCATCAGTTCTAATGTGAGGGGTAACTATGGCTACACCTTC
. | TRBJ1-2 | TRBV7-9 | . | CASSFPGMTYGYTF | TGTGCCAGCAGCTTTCCCGGGATGACCTATGGCTACACCTTC
. | TRBJ1-4 | TRBV21-1 | . | CASSTKGRLNEKLFF | TGTGCCAGCAGCACAAAGGGCAGGCTTAATGAAAAACTGTTTTTT
TRBD2 | TRBJ2-1 | TRBV5-4 | once | CASSLMTGGHNEQFF | TGTGCCAGCAGCTTGATGACGGGGGGGCACAATGAGCAGTTCTTC
TRBD2 | TRBJ2-2 | TRBV4-1 | . | CASSQGGSGDTGELFF | TGCGCCAGCAGCCAAGGGGGGAGCGGGGACACCGGGGAGCTGTTTTTT
. | TRBJ1-2 | TRBV27 | . | CASSPPGSPRYTF | TGTGCCAGCAGTCCACCGGGATCTCCCCGCTACACCTTC
TRBD1 | TRBJ2-3 | TRBV12-3/TRBV12-4 | . | CASSLMQGVLDTQYF | TGTGCCAGCAGTTTGATGCAGGGGGTGTTAGATACGCAGTATTTT
. | TRBJ1-5 | TRBV28 | . | CASSPHPYSNQPQHF | TGTGCCAGCAGTCCGCACCCTTATAGCAATCAGCCCCAGCATTTT
. | TRBJ2-4 | TRBV30 | . | CAWSVPLAKNIQYF | TGTGCCTGGAGTGTACCTTTAGCCAAAAACATTCAGTACTTC
. | TRBJ2-7 | TRBV6-6 | . | CASSPKLGPAIYEQYF | TGTGCCAGCAGCCCCAAACTAGGGCCGGCGATCTACGAGCAGTACTTC
. | TRBJ2-2 | TRBV12-5 | . | CASGLAPGELFF | TGTGCTAGTGGTTTGGCCCCCGGGGAGCTGTTTTTT
TRBD2 | TRBJ2-2 | TRBV9 | . | CASSEAPGGTGELFF | TGTGCCAGCAGCGAGGCCCCGGGGGGAACCGGGGAGCTGTTTTTT
. | TRBJ1-2 | TRBV30 | . | CAWSVNGLGYTF | TGTGCCTGGAGTGTAAATGGATTGGGCTACACCTTC
. | TRBJ1-2 | TRBV2 | . | CASIIQGGDGYTF | TGTGCCAGCATCATACAGGGCGGCGATGGCTACACCTTC
TRBD1 | TRBJ1-1 | TRBV20-1 | . | CSASRTGPTFF | TGCAGTGCTTCAAGGACAGGGCCGACTTTCTTT
. | TRBJ1-4 | TRBV30 | . | CAWSSQGYEKLFF | TGTGCCTGGAGTAGTCAGGGGTATGAAAAACTGTTTTTT
TRBD1 | TRBJ1-6 | TRBV12-3/TRBV12-4 | once | CASTSPGQGNSPLHF | TGTGCCAGCACATCTCCGGGACAGGGTAATTCACCCCTCCACTTT
. | TRBJ1-1 | TRBV5-5 | . | CASSSQGLGTEAFF | TGTGCCAGCAGCTCGCAGGGGTTAGGCACTGAAGCTTTCTTT
TRBD2 | TRBJ2-1 | TRBV4-2 | . | CASSQVAGAHNEQFF | TGTGCCAGCAGCCAAGTAGCGGGGGCGCACAATGAGCAGTTCTTC
TRBD1 | TRBJ2-3 | TRBV29-1 | . | CSVDRSGTGVTDTQYF | TGCAGCGTTGACAGGTCCGGGACAGGGGTCACAGATACGCAGTATTTT
. | TRBJ1-5 | TRBV2 | . | CASRNRDLVQPQHF | TGTGCCAGCAGGAACAGGGATTTGGTTCAGCCCCAGCATTTT
. | TRBJ1-1 | TRBV11-2 | . | CASSFYEGTEAFF | TGTGCCAGCAGCTTTTACGAGGGCACTGAAGCTTTCTTT
TRBD2 | TRBJ2-3 | TRBV30 | . | CAWTSGITDTQYF | TGTGCCTGGACTAGCGGGATCACAGATACGCAGTATTTT
. | TRBJ2-6 | TRBV29-1 | . | CSVGRRGNSGANVLTF | TGCAGCGTTGGACGGAGGGGAAACTCTGGGGCCAACGTCCTGACTTTC
TRBD1 | TRBJ1-5 | TRBV2 | . | CASSRDRGDQPQHF | TGTGCCAGCAGTCGGGACAGGGGGGATCAGCCCCAGCATTTT
. | TRBJ2-3 | TRBV20-1 | . | CSAPRRAGVSTDTQYF | TGCAGTGCCCCACGGCGGGCTGGCGTCAGCACAGATACGCAGTATTTT
. | TRBJ1-2 | TRBV20-1 | . | CSARDRGQRDYGYTF | TGCAGTGCTAGAGATCGAGGACAGCGGGACTATGGCTACACCTTC
TRBD1 | TRBJ1-5 | TRBV10-3 | . | CAISDSDRGNQPQHF | TGTGCCATCAGTGACTCGGACAGGGGCAATCAGCCCCAGCATTTT
. | TRBJ1-5 | TRBV3-1 | . | CASSQAGGYNQPQHF | TGTGCCAGCAGCCAAGCGGGTGGGTACAATCAGCCCCAGCATTTT
. | TRBJ1-2 | TRBV20-1 | . | CSARVLQGPNYGYTF | TGCAGTGCTAGAGTTTTGCAGGGACCTAACTATGGCTACACCTTC
TRBD2 | TRBJ2-5 | TRBV29-1 | . | CSVRTSGQETQYF | TGCAGCGTTCGCACTAGCGGTCAAGAGACCCAGTACTTC